The 23 T cell receptor beta chains reported below all come from one sample, sequenced in a study of blood T cell repertoires in COVID-19 (dated by TCRdb to 2020 to 2022). The library was produced with the immunoSEQ multiplex PCR assay. TCRdb retrieved this table from immuneACCESS and kept in-frame rearrangements only. Not all clones are present; in checked studies, unresolved V genes account for under half, and no reason is known for the remainder. The sample table contains about 280,000 clones; only one count was recorded for roughly 90% of them. Approximately 8.5% of the sample comes from the top ten. The sample consisted of peripheral blood. The receptors derive from a man aged 18 to 35 with active or convalescent COVID-19.

The chain joins TRBV20-1 to TRBJ2-4; no definite D call. Germline CDR1 DFQATT, CDR2 SNEGSKA (reference sequence). V was pared by 5 bases and J by 8 bases, with 10 bases between. There are 11 residues in the CDR3. Here the CDR3 DNA reads TGCAGTGCTTCCCTGTCGGACATTCAGTACTTC. It specifies CSASLSDIQYF.

J is TRBJ1-1 and V is TRBV6-5; D is perhaps TRBD1 (6 bases). The CDR3 spans 15 residues. Trimming cost V 6 bases and J 1 base, with 15 bases left between them. In germline, CDR1 is MNHEY, CDR2 SVGAGI. Here the CDR3 reads CASSEMDRKNTEAFF. The CDR3 region has the DNA TGTGCCAGCAGCGAGATGGACAGAAAGAACACTGAAGCTTTCTTT.

V usage is TRBV9 and J usage is TRBJ2-2; 7 nucleotides align to TRBD1. V shed 4 bases and J 6 bases; nucleotides not matched to a gene: 6. Germline V CDR1 and CDR2: SGDLS, YYNGEE. The CDR3 contains 14 residues. The CDR3 DNA follows: TGTGCCAGCAGCACCCACAGGGGAGCCGGGGAGCTGTTTTTT. Protein: CASSTHRGAGELFF.

The J gene is TRBJ1-1, the V gene TRBV19, with a tentative D call TRBD1 (5 bases). V lost 9 bases to trimming and J lost 4 bases, with 15 bases between them. CDR1 and CDR2 (germline): LNHDA, SQIVND (reference sequence). The length of the CDR3 is 13 residues. CDR3 in DNA: TGTGCCAGCAAGGAACAGGTTGCCACTGAAGCTTTCTTT. Its translation: CASKEQVATEAFF.

V usage is TRBV10-3 and J usage is TRBJ1-2; D is undetermined. CDR1 is ENHRY, CDR2 SYGVKD, per germline. The CDR3 is 12 amino acids. V was pared by 3 bases and J by 4 bases, with 6 bases between. CDR3 protein: CAISDEPYGYTF. The DNA for the CDR3 is TGTGCCATCAGTGATGAGCCCTATGGCTACACCTTC.

J is TRBJ2-3 and V is TRBV7-2; 11 bases line up with TRBD1. Germline assignment: CDR1 SGHTA and CDR2 FQGNSA. The CDR3 runs 16 residues. V gave up 5 bases and J gave up 7 bases; unmatched junction bases: 11. For the CDR3, the DNA is TGTGCCAGCAGCCCTTTTGGGGACAGGGGGTCAAATACGCAGTATTTT. Its translation: CASSPFGDRGSNTQYF.

The gene calls are TRBV27 and TRBJ1-3; no reliable D call. V dropped 6 bases and J dropped 4 bases, with 19 bases sitting between them. The V gene's germline CDR1 is MNHEY and CDR2 SMNVEV (reference sequence). This CDR3 spans 16 amino acids. CDR3 residues: CASSQWAQSVGNTIYF. The CDR3 DNA is TGTGCCAGCAGCCAGTGGGCACAAAGTGTAGGAAACACCATATATTTT.

The gene calls are TRBV28 and TRBJ2-3; 8 bases map to TRBD2. The CDR3 consists of 14 residues. CDR1 is MDHEN, CDR2 SYDVKM, per germline. V shed 6 bases and J 2 bases; nucleotides not matched to a gene: 4. CDR3 region: CASRRGAPTDTQYF. The CDR3 DNA sequence: TGTGCCAGCAGGCGGGGGGCCCCCACAGATACGCAGTATTTT.

This chain links TRBV7-8 with TRBJ1-4; 7 nucleotides agree with TRBD1. The CDR3 is 18 residues long. Germline CDR1 is SGHVS and CDR2 is FQNEAQ. The V and J ends lost 5 bases and 8 bases, in that order; junction bases with no gene match: 20. This CDR3 reads CASSRITSGTDVPEKLFF. The CDR3 bases are TGTGCCAGCAGCCGAATCACTTCCGGGACAGACGTTCCAGAAAAACTGTTTTTT.

This chain uses TRBV21-1 with TRBJ1-5. TRBV21-1 is described as a pseudogene. The CDR3 contains 12 residues. Here the CDR3 reads CASSIGCKAQHF. The CDR3 nucleotides read TGTGCCAGCAGCATCGGGTGTAAGGCCCAGCATTTT.

The chain uses TRBV3-1 (or the pseudogene TRBV3-2) and TRBJ1-1; D is ambiguous. Between the trimmed V and J ends, which lost 1 base and 11 bases, there was a span of 14 bases. This CDR3 is built from 13 residues. CDR1 and CDR2 from the germline V gene are LGHDT and YNNKEL (reference sequence). The CDR3 here is CASSQARTIRAFF. The CDR3 DNA sequence: TGTGCCAGCAGCCAAGCAAGGACTATCAGGGCTTTCTTT.

The chain uses TRBV6-5 and TRBJ1-2; 9 positions agree with TRBD1. Germline lookup yields CDR1 MNHEY and CDR2 SVGAGI. Trimming took 6 bases from V and 3 from J; bases not matched to a gene: 2. This CDR3 has 13 amino acids. The DNA of the CDR3 is TGTGCCAGCAGATGGACAGGGGACTATGGCTACACCTTC. Its protein is CASRWTGDYGYTF.

This chain links TRBV19 with TRBJ1-1; maybe TRBD1 (5 bases). With 4 bases removed from V and 3 bases from J, the gap between germline ends came to 9 bases. In germline, CDR1 is LNHDA, CDR2 SQIVND (reference sequence). The CDR3 is 13 residues long. CDR3 region: CASSTTAYTEAFF. CDR3 DNA: TGTGCCAGTAGTACGACAGCTTACACTGAAGCTTTCTTT. Full variable domain (missing parts from reference TRBV19 and TRBJ1-1): DGGITQSPKYLFRKEGQNVTLSCEQNLNHDAMYWYRQDPGQGLRLIYYSQIVNDFQKGDIAEGYSVSREKKESFPLTVTSAQKNPTAFYLCASSTTAYTEAFFGQGTRLTVV.

This clone has just one count. J is TRBJ1-4 and V is TRBV6-5; 8 bases line up with TRBD1. The CDR3 spans 15 residues. The germline V gene has CDR1 MNHEY and CDR2 SVGAGI. The V gene end was trimmed by 6 bases and the J gene end by 4 bases; junction bases not matched to a gene: 7. The CDR3 loop reads CASRPGQGVNEKLFF. CDR3 coding DNA: TGTGCCAGCAGACCCGGACAGGGCGTTAATGAAAAACTGTTTTTT.

J is TRBJ1-5 and V is TRBV6-1, with no clear D. The CDR3 length is 15 residues. The germline V gene has CDR1 MNHNS and CDR2 SASEGT. Trimming removed 2 bases at V and 0 bases at J, with 8 bases between. The CDR3 sequence is CASSELAYSNQPQHF. CDR3 coding DNA: TGTGCCAGCAGTGAATTGGCTTATAGCAATCAGCCCCAGCATTTT.

This clone is a singleton in its sample. This chain connects TRBV7-9 to TRBJ2-7; D is possibly TRBD2 (5 bases). There are 12 residues in the CDR3. CDR1 is SEHNR and CDR2 is FQNEAQ in the germline V gene (reference sequence). Deletions cut 8 bases from V and 4 bases from J, with 12 bases between. DNA for the CDR3: TGTGCCAGCGGTCGGGAAATTTACGAGCAGTACTTC. It codes for CASGREIYEQYF.

The V and J genes are TRBV10-2 and TRBJ1-1, with TRBD1 matching 7 bases. CDR3 length: 13 residues. The V gene end was trimmed by 6 bases and the J gene end by 5 bases; junction bases not matched to a gene: 6. Per the germline V gene, CDR1 is WSHSY and CDR2 is SAAADI. CDR3 nucleotides: TGCGCCAGCAGCCCCGACAGGGAAACTGAAGCTTTCTTT. Translating gives CASSPDRETEAFF.

V and J are TRBV29-1 and TRBJ1-5; perhaps TRBD1 as D (6 bases). V shed 6 bases and J shed 0 bases, with 18 bases lying between them. CDR1 is SQVTM, CDR2 ANQGSEA, per germline. This CDR3 comprises 16 residues. The CDR3 loop reads CSVERGGQYSNQPQHF. The CDR3 DNA reads as TGCAGCGTGGAACGGGGGGGACAATATAGCAATCAGCCCCAGCATTTT.

The chain uses TRBV3-1 (or the pseudogene TRBV3-2) and TRBJ2-2, with 8 bases that match TRBD2. This CDR3 region has 15 residues. The germline V gene has CDR1 LGHDT and CDR2 YNNKEL (reference sequence). Germline trimming cut 10 bases from V and 3 bases from J; bases unmatched to any gene: 10. For the CDR3, the DNA is TGTGCCACCCGAGGGGCTAGCGGGTACACCGGGGAGCTGTTTTTT. Residues: CATRGASGYTGELFF.

The chain combines TRBV6-5 with TRBJ2-3, with D tentatively TRBD1 (6 bases). Between the trimmed V and J ends, which lost 6 bases and 10 bases, there was a span of 11 bases. Germline V CDR1 and CDR2: MNHEY, SVGAGI. The CDR3 has 11 residues. The CDR3 DNA is TGTGCCAGCAGGAGAGAGGGGGCGCAGTATTTT. Protein sequence: CASRREGAQYF.

The gene calls are TRBV10-3 and TRBJ1-5, with 8 positions matching TRBD1. The J segment lost 2 bases and the V segment lost 0 bases, leaving 12 bases of the junction unmatched. Germline CDR1 ENHRY, CDR2 SYGVKD. CDR3 length: 19 residues. CDR3 amino acids: CAISESEGQVLSGNQPQHF. The CDR3 DNA is TGTGCCATCAGTGAGTCGGAGGGACAGGTCCTGTCTGGCAATCAGCCCCAGCATTTT.

The chain links TRBV19 to TRBJ1-4; D possibly corresponds to TRBD1 (5 bases). Per germline, CDR1 LNHDA and CDR2 SQIVND (reference sequence). The V end was cut by 4 bases, the J end by 10 bases, with 10 bases between. The CDR3 runs to 12 residues. As DNA, the CDR3 is TGTGCCAGTAGTAGCGGGGGTGGAAAACTGTTTTTT. Protein product: CASSSGGGKLFF. Full variable domain (outside the CDR3, taken from reference TRBV19 and TRBJ1-4): DGGITQSPKYLFRKEGQNVTLSCEQNLNHDAMYWYRQDPGQGLRLIYYSQIVNDFQKGDIAEGYSVSREKKESFPLTVTSAQKNPTAFYLCASSSGGGKLFFGSGTQLSVL.

J is TRBJ2-1 and V is TRBV13; 9 positions agree with TRBD2. The germline gives CDR1 PRHDT, CDR2 FYEKMQ (reference sequence). With V trimmed by 7 bases and J by 7 bases, 5 bases remained unmatched. The CDR3 loop spans 13 amino acids. The CDR3 nucleotides read TGTGCCAGCACGCGGGGGGGCAAAAATGAGCAGTTCTTC. It yields the protein CASTRGGKNEQFF.